A single sample gave rise to the 24 T cell receptor beta chains below, sequenced in a study of read filtering for tumor transcriptome and immune sequencing. From around 440 ng of RNA, a library with molecular barcoded alpha/delta and beta/gamma adaptors was made. TCRdb used MiXCR to reprocess the reads, holding one entry per CDR3 protein. This repertoire shows under 150,000 distinct CDR3 sequences, roughly 13% found once; its top ten account for about 7.7%. Input material: a population of CD138-negative cells sorted from bone marrow. These receptors were taken from a donor older than 35 with multiple myeloma.

To note about this clonotype: This may stem from a read error, because a much larger clone lies one nucleotide away. The chain links TRBV19 to TRBJ2-2; D might be TRBD2 (5 bases). CDR3 length: 17 residues. Germline V gene sequence: CDR1 LNHDA, CDR2 SQIVND (reference sequence). CDR3 in amino acids: CASSTKFRGRNTGELLF. For the CDR3, the DNA is TGTGCCAGTAGTACCAAGTTTCGAGGCAGGAACACCGGGGAGCTGCTTTTT.

This chain uses TRBV12-5 with TRBJ2-2; 9 bases match TRBD1. The CDR3 spans 17 residues. Germline loops: CDR1 LGHNT, CDR2 FRNRAP. Trimming at V came to 0 bases and at J to 5 bases, leaving 7 bases not matched to a gene. CDR3 amino acids: CASGLVAGQGLTGELFF. For the CDR3, the DNA is TGTGCTAGTGGTTTGGTCGCGGGACAGGGATTGACCGGGGAGCTGTTTTTT.

This clonotype has at least ten counts. This chain links TRBV30 with TRBJ2-1; TRBD2 matches at 14 bases. CDR3 length equals 16 residues. V trimming: 4 bases; J trimming: 9 bases; junction bases outside the gene matches: 11. In germline, CDR1 is GTSNPN, CDR2 SVGIG (reference sequence). The DNA for the CDR3 is TGTGCCTGGATTCGACCGGGACTAGCGGGAGTGGTTGAGCAGTTCTTC. Translating gives CAWIRPGLAGVVEQFF.

This clonotype was recorded at least ten times. The chain links TRBV4-3 to TRBJ2-1, with 12 bases lining up with TRBD2. CDR1 is LGHNA, CDR2 YSLEER, per germline. This CDR3 has 15 residues. V was clipped by 5 bases and J by 6 bases; unmatched bases: 5. CDR3: CASSAGLAGSNEQFF. For the CDR3, the DNA is TGCGCCAGCAGCGCGGGACTAGCGGGCTCCAATGAGCAGTTCTTC.

This clonotype was seen repeatedly, ten times or more. The rearrangement uses TRBV24-1 and TRBJ2-5; 9 bases agree with TRBD1. The CDR3 loop spans 14 amino acids. V dropped 3 bases and J dropped 4; count of bases not matched to a gene: 2. CDR1 is KGHDR and CDR2 is SFDVKD in the germline V gene. Here the CDR3 reads CATSDTDRGETQYF. The CDR3 DNA reads as TGTGCCACCAGTGATACGGACAGGGGAGAGACCCAGTACTTC.

This clonotype occurred many times. This chain links TRBV4-1 with TRBJ2-2; D remains ambiguous. CDR3 length: 15 amino acids. V was shortened by 4 bases and J by 6 bases, with 15 bases between the two germline ends. CDR1 is MGHRA and CDR2 is YSYEKL in the germline V gene. The CDR3 spells CASSPNRALAGELFF. The DNA for the CDR3 is TGCGCCAGCAGCCCCAACCGGGCTCTGGCCGGGGAGCTGTTTTTT.

This clonotype was recorded at least ten times. The CDR3 reads CASSPGRGPYEQYF. CDR3 bases: TGTGCCAGCAGCCCCGGGCGGGGCCCCTACGAGCAGTACTTC. V is TRBV7-2 and J is TRBJ2-7, with a weak D call TRBD2 (6 bases). Germline V gene sequence: CDR1 SGHTA, CDR2 FQGNSA. This CDR3 region has 14 residues. Trimming took off 5 bases at V and 2 bases at J, with 13 bases between the two ends.

This clonotype was recorded at least ten times. The chain carries TRBV27 and TRBJ1-5; tentatively, D is TRBD1 (5 bases). This CDR3 region has 14 residues. CDR1 and CDR2 from the germline V gene are MNHEY and SMNVEV (reference sequence). V gave up 6 bases and J gave up 2 bases, with 11 bases separating them. CDR3 residues: CASSSGSGNQPQHF. CDR3 nucleotide sequence: TGTGCCAGCAGCTCAGGGTCAGGCAATCAGCCCCAGCATTTT.

Notes on this clonotype: This may be a read error: a much more frequent sequence differs by one nucleotide. The chain combines TRBV20-1 with TRBJ2-7, with D possibly being TRBD2 (6 bases). CDR1 is DFQATT and CDR2 is SNEGSKA in the germline V gene (reference sequence). The CDR3 contains 13 residues. Deletions cut 5 bases from V and 2 bases from J, with 13 bases between. The CDR3 nucleotides are TGCAGTGCTGGAGGGTGGCCGGCCTACGAGCAGTACTTC. Residues: CSAGGWPAYEQYF.

This clonotype was detected ten times or more. The V call is TRBV20-1, the J call TRBJ2-2; D is possibly TRBD2 (6 bases). The CDR3 has 14 amino acids. V lost 0 bases, J lost 1 base, and 6 bases lay in between. In germline, CDR1 is DFQATT, CDR2 SNEGSKA (reference sequence). The CDR3 DNA sequence: TGCAGTGCTAGAGACGGGGGGAACACCGGGGAGCTGTTTTTT. Its translation is CSARDGGNTGELFF.

This clonotype was observed many times. The chain uses TRBV6-5 and TRBJ2-1; D call uncertain. V lost 5 bases and J lost 0, with 17 bases in between. CDR1 and CDR2 from the germline V gene are MNHEY and SVGAGI. This CDR3 region has 17 residues. The CDR3 is CASSAFPPLGSYNEQFF. CDR3 nucleotide sequence: TGTGCCAGCAGTGCGTTCCCCCCTTTGGGCTCCTACAATGAGCAGTTCTTC.

V usage is TRBV24-1 and J usage is TRBJ1-2; D remains unclear. V was pared by 9 bases and J by 3 bases, with 13 bases between. CDR3 size: 13 residues. Germline assignment: CDR1 KGHDR and CDR2 SFDVKD. DNA of the CDR3: TGTGCCACCTGGAAGTTATCGTACTATGGCTACACCTTC. This gives the protein CATWKLSYYGYTF.

In this sample, this clonotype turned up many times. The rearrangement links TRBV12-3 or TRBV12-4 to TRBJ2-7; TRBD2 is a possible D gene (7 bases). CDR3 size: 13 residues. The V end was cut by 7 bases, the J end by 5 bases, with 15 bases between. The CDR3: CASNGGPWDEQYF. CDR3 nucleotide sequence: TGTGCCAGCAACGGGGGGCCCTGGGACGAGCAGTACTTC.

This clonotype was detected ten times or more. The genes are TRBV5-4 and TRBJ2-1, with 14 bases lining up with TRBD2. The CDR3 loop spans 16 amino acids. The ends lost 4 bases at V and 9 bases at J; junction bases unmatched: 9. Germline CDR1 SGHNT, CDR2 YYREEE (reference sequence). The CDR3 is CASSRGGTSGSLEQFF. DNA of the CDR3: TGTGCCAGCAGCCGGGGGGGGACTAGCGGGAGTCTTGAGCAGTTCTTC.

The chain recombines TRBV4-1 with TRBJ2-3; 7 positions agree with TRBD2. CDR3 length equals 13 residues. Germline V CDR1 and CDR2: MGHRA, YSYEKL. Trimming removed 3 bases from V and 4 bases from J; junction bases left unmatched: 1. The CDR3: CASSQGRADTQYF. The CDR3 region has the DNA TGCGCCAGCAGCCAGGGGAGGGCAGATACGCAGTATTTT.

This clonotype was detected ten times or more. CDR3 region: CSARGTSGDGETQYF. The CDR3 nucleotides read TGCAGTGCTAGAGGGACTAGCGGAGACGGGGAGACCCAGTACTTC. This chain uses TRBV20-1 with TRBJ2-5; the match to TRBD2 covers 10 bases. CDR1 is DFQATT and CDR2 is SNEGSKA in the germline V gene (reference sequence). The trim removed 1 base at V and 5 bases at J, leaving 7 bases unmatched. The CDR3 extends over 15 amino acids.

There are many counts of this clonotype. This rearrangement joins TRBV24-1 to TRBJ1-5; 7 nucleotides match TRBD1. The germline CDR1 and CDR2 sequences are KGHDR and SFDVKD. The V and J ends lost 4 bases and 2 bases, in that order; junction bases with no gene match: 7. CDR3 length: 16 amino acids. The CDR3 reads CATSDAETGGNQPQHF. The CDR3 DNA reads as TGTGCCACCAGTGACGCCGAAACAGGGGGCAATCAGCCCCAGCATTTT.

Many counts were recorded for this clonotype. Here the CDR3 reads CASSLVVAGDTQYF. DNA for the CDR3: TGTGCCAGCAGCTTGGTGGTCGCGGGAGATACGCAGTATTTT. This sequence joins TRBV7-8 and TRBJ2-3; tentatively, D is TRBD2 (5 bases). Looked up from germline, CDR1 is SGHVS and CDR2 is FQNEAQ. Trimming took 3 bases from V and 5 from J, leaving 12 bases between them. This CDR3 spans 14 amino acids.

This clonotype was seen many times. V and J are TRBV5-1 and TRBJ2-7; unclear D gene. V lost 1 base and J 2 bases, leaving 13 bases between the germline ends. This CDR3 region has 15 residues. Germline CDR1 and CDR2: SGHRS and YFSETQ. In DNA, the CDR3 is TGCGCCAGCAGCTTGCGACGGAGCGAAGCCTACGAGCAGTACTTC. The encoded protein is CASSLRRSEAYEQYF. The complete variable domain, with remaining parts taken from reference TRBV5-1 and TRBJ2-7, reads KAGVTQTPRYLIKTRGQQVTLSCSPISGHRSVSWYQQTPGQGLQFLFEYFSETQRNKGNFPGRFSGRQFSNSRSEMNVSTLELGDSALYLCASSLRRSEAYEQYFGPGTRLTVT.

This clonotype was counted between two and nine times. A single base separates this from a much larger clone, so it may be a read error. The chain recombines TRBV7-9 with TRBJ1-1, with 7 bases aligning to TRBD1. This CDR3 is built from 15 residues. Germline loops: CDR1 SEHNR, CDR2 FQNEAQ (reference sequence). Losses at the gene ends were 4 bases for V and 2 bases for J; bases not matched to a gene: 7. CDR3 in amino acids: CASSYNRGANTEAFF. In DNA form, the CDR3 reads TGTGCCAGCAGCTACAACAGGGGCGCTAACACTGAAGCTTTCTTT. Based on the CDR3 plus reference TRBV7-9 and TRBJ1-1, the full variable domain is DTGVSQNPRHKITKRGQNVTFRCDPISEHNRLYWYRQTLGQGPEFLTYFQNEAQLEKSRLLSDRFSAERPKGSFSTLEIQRTEQGDSAMYLCASSYNRGANTEAFFGQGTRLTVV.

At least ten counts were recorded for this clonotype. The CDR3 does not end in the conserved phenylalanine or tryptophan, so this is likely a read error. The rearrangement uses TRBV5-1 and TRBJ2-2, with 12 nucleotides matching TRBD2. Germline CDR1 reads SGHRS; CDR2 reads YFSETQ. V lost 3 bases and J lost 5; bases outside the gene matches: 5. The CDR3 extends over 16 amino acids. The CDR3 sequence is CASSYLAGGSTGELFL. As DNA, the CDR3 is TGCGCCAGCAGCTACCTAGCGGGAGGGTCGACCGGGGAGCTGTTTCTT.

This clonotype has a count of ten or more. The V call is TRBV6-2 or TRBV6-3, the J call TRBJ2-1; D might be TRBD2 (6 bases). The germline V gene has CDR1 MNHEY and CDR2 SVGEGT. CDR3 length equals 16 residues. V gave up 2 bases and J gave up 9 bases, with 20 bases separating them. In nucleotides, the CDR3 is TGTGCCAGCAGTTACCGTTCATTTTCCCGGACTATTGAGCAGTTCTTC. Translated: CASSYRSFSRTIEQFF.

This clonotype was found many times. The chain uses TRBV7-9 and TRBJ2-2; the D is unclear. CDR1 and CDR2 from the germline V gene are SEHNR and FQNEAQ (reference sequence). V lost 10 bases, J lost 0 bases, and 9 bases lay in between. The CDR3 sequence is 13 residues long. CDR3 in amino acids: CATAAPNTGELFF. CDR3 nucleotides: TGTGCCACCGCAGCCCCGAACACCGGGGAGCTGTTTTTT.

Many counts were recorded for this clonotype. V gene TRBV20-1 combines with J gene TRBJ2-7; TRBD1 or TRBD2 may be the D gene (5 bases each). Germline lookup yields CDR1 DFQATT and CDR2 SNEGSKA (reference sequence). V gave up 3 bases and J gave up 1 base, with 13 bases separating them. The CDR3 has 14 amino acids. This chain's CDR3 is CSARRGSASYEQYF. The CDR3 DNA sequence: TGCAGTGCTAGGAGGGGTAGCGCATCCTACGAGCAGTACTTC.